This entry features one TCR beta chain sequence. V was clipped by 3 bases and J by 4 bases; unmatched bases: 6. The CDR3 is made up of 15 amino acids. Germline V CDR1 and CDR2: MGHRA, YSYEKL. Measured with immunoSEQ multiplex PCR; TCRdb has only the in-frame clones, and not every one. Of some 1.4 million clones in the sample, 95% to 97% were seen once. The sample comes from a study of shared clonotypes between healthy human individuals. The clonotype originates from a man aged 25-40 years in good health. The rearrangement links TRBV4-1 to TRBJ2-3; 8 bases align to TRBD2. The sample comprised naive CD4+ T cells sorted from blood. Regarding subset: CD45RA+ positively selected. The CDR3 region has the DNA TGCGCCAGCAGCCAGGCGCAGCGGGAGTCAGATACGCAGTATTTT. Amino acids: CASSQAQRESDTQYF.